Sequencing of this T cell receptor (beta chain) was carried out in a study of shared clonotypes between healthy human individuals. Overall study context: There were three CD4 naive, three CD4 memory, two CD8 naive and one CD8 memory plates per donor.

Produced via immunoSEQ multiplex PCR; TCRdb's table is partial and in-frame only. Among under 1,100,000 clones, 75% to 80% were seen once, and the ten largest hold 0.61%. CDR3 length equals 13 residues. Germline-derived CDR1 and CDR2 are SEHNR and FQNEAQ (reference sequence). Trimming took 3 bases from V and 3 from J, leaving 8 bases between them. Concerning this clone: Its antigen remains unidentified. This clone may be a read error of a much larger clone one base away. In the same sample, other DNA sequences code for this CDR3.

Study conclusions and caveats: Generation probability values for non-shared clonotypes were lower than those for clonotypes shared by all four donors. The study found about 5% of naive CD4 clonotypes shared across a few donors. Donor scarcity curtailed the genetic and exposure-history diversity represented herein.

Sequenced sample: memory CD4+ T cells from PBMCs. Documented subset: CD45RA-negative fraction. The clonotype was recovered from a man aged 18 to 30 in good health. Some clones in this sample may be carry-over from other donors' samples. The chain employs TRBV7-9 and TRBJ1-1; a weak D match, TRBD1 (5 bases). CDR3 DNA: TGTGCCAGCAGCTTCCAGGGAGACACTGAAGCTTTCTTT. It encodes CASSFQGDTEAFF.